These 27 T cell receptor beta chains came from one sample sequenced in a study of long-term antiretroviral therapy in people with HIV. Sequencing used immunoSEQ v3.0 at survey level. TCRdb keeps only in-frame clones here, not all; method: immunoSEQ multiplex PCR. Of some 35,000 clones listed, 65% to 75% are singletons. Material: unsorted PBMCs, obtained 3 years after starting antiretroviral therapy. These receptors originate from a man aged 50 or older with HIV.

This clone was observed a single time. The chain uses TRBV18 and TRBJ2-7; tentatively, D is TRBD1 or TRBD2 (5 bases each). This CDR3 comprises 15 residues. Germline loops: CDR1 KGHSH, CDR2 LQKENI. V lost 6 bases and J lost 2, with 17 bases in between. The CDR3 nucleotides are TGTGCCAGCTCTCCTCCCTGGGACGGCACCTACGAGCAGTACTTC. It translates to CASSPPWDGTYEQYF.

This chain uses TRBV7-8 with TRBJ2-5; D gene ambiguous. The length of the CDR3 is 13 residues. Germline CDR1 reads SGHVS; CDR2 reads FQNEAQ. The V and J ends lost 1 base and 2 bases respectively, with 5 bases between them. The CDR3 is CASSLERQETQYF. The CDR3 region has the DNA TGTGCCAGCAGCTTAGAACGACAAGAGACCCAGTACTTC. The full variable domain, its missing parts supplied by reference TRBV7-8 and TRBJ2-5, is GAGVSQSPRYKVAKRGQDVALRCDPISGHVSLFWYQQALGQGPEFLTYFQNEAQLDKSGLPSDRFFAERPEGSVSTLKIQRTQQEDSAVYLCASSLERQETQYFGPGTRLLVL.

The chain uses TRBV6-6 and TRBJ2-5; 7 nucleotides match TRBD1. The germline CDR1 and CDR2 sequences are MNHNY and SVGAGI (reference sequence). With 9 bases clipped from V and 5 bases from J, the junction kept 9 bases outside the gene matches. The CDR3 sequence is 13 residues long. The CDR3 sequence: CASGPSRGETQYF. CDR3 coding DNA: TGTGCCAGTGGGCCCTCCAGGGGGGAGACCCAGTACTTC.

This clone was seen only once. CDR3 loop: CASSSRPYGYTF. CDR3 DNA sequence: TGTGCCAGCAGCTCCCGGCCCTATGGCTACACCTTC. The chain carries TRBV9 and TRBJ1-2; D is unclear. The CDR3 covers 12 residues. CDR1 and CDR2 (germline): SGDLS, YYNGEE. V lost 4 bases and J lost 4, with 8 bases in between.

V is TRBV7-2 and J is TRBJ1-2; TRBD1 matches at 7 bases. V lost 4 bases, J lost 0 bases, and 5 bases stayed unmatched. Germline values: CDR1 SGHTA, CDR2 FQGNSA. The CDR3 runs 15 residues. The CDR3, as DNA: TGTGCCAGCAGCTGGTCACAGGGGACTAACTATGGCTACACCTTC. Its translation: CASSWSQGTNYGYTF.

The genes are TRBV4-2 and TRBJ2-5; perhaps TRBD2 as D (6 bases). Germline values: CDR1 LGHNA, CDR2 YNFKEQ. The V and J ends lost 1 base and 3 bases respectively, with 12 bases between them. The CDR3 has 15 residues. CDR3 sequence: CASSQGAAGKETQYF. The CDR3 DNA follows: TGTGCCAGCAGCCAAGGTGCGGCGGGGAAAGAGACCCAGTACTTC.

The chain uses TRBV6-5 and TRBJ1-5; 7 nucleotides line up with TRBD1. The CDR3 has 13 residues. CDR1 and CDR2 (germline): MNHEY, SVGAGI. V lost 5 bases, J lost 4 bases, and 2 bases stayed unmatched. CDR3 in amino acids: CASSRDRNQPQHF. The DNA of the CDR3 is TGTGCCAGCAGTAGGGACAGAAATCAGCCCCAGCATTTT.

This sequence joins TRBV10-2 and TRBJ1-5; the match to TRBD1 covers 8 bases. The CDR3 loop spans 15 amino acids. The trim removed 5 bases at V and 7 bases at J, leaving 10 bases unmatched. From germline, CDR1 is WSHSY and CDR2 SAAADI. The CDR3 nucleotides are TGCGCCAGCAGTCCTGGGGCAGGGGGCGAACAGCCCCAGCATTTT. It yields the protein CASSPGAGGEQPQHF.

CDR3 protein: CASSPPLADLREQYF. The CDR3 DNA is TGTGCCAGCTCACCACCACTAGCGGACCTACGGGAGCAGTACTTC. V usage is TRBV18 and J usage is TRBJ2-7; 8 bases line up with TRBD2. V was clipped by 0 bases and J by 7 bases; unmatched bases: 8. From germline, CDR1 is KGHSH and CDR2 LQKENI. The CDR3 consists of 15 residues. Drawing the rest from reference TRBV18 and TRBJ2-7, the complete variable domain is NAGVMQNPRHLVRRRGQEARLRCSPMKGHSHVYWYRQLPEEGLKFMVYLQKENIIDESGMPKERFSAEFPKEGPSILRIQQVVRGDSAAYFCASSPPLADLREQYFGPGTRLTVT.

This clone is a singleton in its sample. The rearrangement joins TRBV6-1 to TRBJ2-5; 11 nucleotides line up with TRBD2. V gave up 4 bases and J gave up 4 bases; unmatched junction bases: 20. CDR1 and CDR2 from the germline V gene are MNHNS and SASEGT. The CDR3 length is 20 residues. This CDR3 reads CASSAPTGLAVPRWGETQYF. In nucleotides, the CDR3 is TGTGCCAGCAGTGCCCCGACGGGACTAGCGGTTCCACGCTGGGGAGAGACCCAGTACTTC.

This chain links TRBV7-9 with TRBJ1-5; 10 bases are shared with TRBD1. This CDR3 comprises 15 residues. CDR1 is SEHNR, CDR2 FQNEAQ, per germline (reference sequence). V lost 5 bases and J lost 4; bases outside the gene matches: 5. For the CDR3, the DNA is TGTGCCAGCAGCCCCGGACAGGGGGGGAATCAGCCCCAGCATTTT. Residues: CASSPGQGGNQPQHF.

This clone is a singleton in its sample. The J gene is TRBJ2-7, the V gene TRBV5-4, with D unresolved. The CDR3 covers 12 residues. The germline V gene encodes CDR1 SGHNT and CDR2 YYREEE (reference sequence). Trimming pared 4 bases from V and 3 bases from J, leaving 8 bases between. The CDR3 DNA reads TGTGCCAGCAGCGAGGTGGGCTACGAGCAGTACTTC. Encoded protein: CASSEVGYEQYF. The variable domain in full, completed from reference TRBV5-4 and TRBJ2-7, reads ETGVTQSPTHLIKTRGQQVTLRCSSQSGHNTVSWYQQALGQGPQFIFQYYREEENGRGNFPPRFSGLQFPNYSSELNVNALELDDSALYLCASSEVGYEQYFGPGTRLTVT.

The rearrangement links TRBV18 to TRBJ2-3; D remains ambiguous. Germline loops: CDR1 KGHSH, CDR2 LQKENI. The CDR3 has 15 amino acids. Between the trimmed V and J ends, which lost 7 bases and 4 bases, there was a span of 18 bases. CDR3 in DNA: TGTGCCAGCTTAACAACCGGTACGCCGGCAGATACGCAGTATTTT. The encoded protein is CASLTTGTPADTQYF. Drawing the rest from reference TRBV18 and TRBJ2-3, the complete variable domain is NAGVMQNPRHLVRRRGQEARLRCSPMKGHSHVYWYRQLPEEGLKFMVYLQKENIIDESGMPKERFSAEFPKEGPSILRIQQVVRGDSAAYFCASLTTGTPADTQYFGPGTRLTVL.

V and J are TRBV9 and TRBJ2-7, with 8 bases lining up with TRBD1. The germline V gene has CDR1 SGDLS and CDR2 YYNGEE. This CDR3 is built from 17 residues. Losses at the gene ends were 4 bases for V and 0 bases for J; bases not matched to a gene: 12. CDR3 region: CASSPLDGDRNSYEQYF. CDR3 DNA sequence: TGTGCCAGCAGCCCTTTAGATGGGGACAGGAACTCCTACGAGCAGTACTTC.

The chain employs TRBV4-1 and TRBJ2-7, with 9 bases aligning to TRBD2. The CDR3 runs to 15 residues. Trimming cost V 3 bases and J 0 bases; bases outside gene matches: 3. Germline V gives CDR1 MGHRA, CDR2 YSYEKL. The DNA for the CDR3 is TGCGCCAGCAGCCACGGCGGGGGGGGCTCCTACGAGCAGTACTTC. Its translation is CASSHGGGGSYEQYF.

The chain has TRBV6-5 and TRBJ2-7; D perhaps matches TRBD2 (6 bases). The CDR3 is 14 amino acids. The germline V and J ends were trimmed by 6 bases and 3 bases, with 15 bases remaining between them. Germline values: CDR1 MNHEY, CDR2 SVGAGI. For the CDR3, the DNA is TGTGCCAGCAGGGGGAGGCACAATCTCTACGAGCAGTACTTC. Its translation: CASRGRHNLYEQYF.

V usage is TRBV6-5 and J usage is TRBJ2-7; 13 bases agree with TRBD2. Germline assignment: CDR1 MNHEY and CDR2 SVGAGI. J was trimmed by 2 bases and V by 4 bases; bases with no gene match: 5. CDR3 length: 16 amino acids. CDR3: CASSSPGTSGTYEQYF. Here the CDR3 DNA reads TGTGCCAGCAGTTCCCCCGGGACTAGCGGGACCTACGAGCAGTACTTC.

This clone was seen a few times. The gene calls are TRBV30 and TRBJ1-2, with D hard to call. Germline-derived CDR1 and CDR2 are GTSNPN and SVGIG (reference sequence). V was trimmed by 5 bases and J by 5 bases, leaving 18 bases between them. CDR3 size: 14 residues. This chain's CDR3 is CAWDRGLGVYGYTF. The CDR3 nucleotides read TGTGCCTGGGACCGGGGTTTGGGTGTTTATGGCTACACCTTC.

The chain is built from TRBV15 and TRBJ2-7; 9 bases match TRBD1. The CDR3 is 17 residues long. Germline V gene data show CDR1 as LNHNV and CDR2 as YYDKDF (reference sequence). V was clipped by 0 bases and J by 2 bases; unmatched bases: 8. CDR3 DNA: TGTGCCACCAGCAGAGATCGGGGGACAGGGTATCCCTACGAGCAGTACTTC. Its translation is CATSRDRGTGYPYEQYF.

In this sample, this clone turned up once. CDR3 sequence reads: CASSLDSGGAYEQYF. As DNA, the CDR3 is TGTGCCAGCAGCTTAGATAGCGGAGGGGCCTACGAGCAGTACTTC. V gene TRBV7-2 combines with J gene TRBJ2-7, with D perhaps matching TRBD2 (6 bases). The CDR3 has 15 amino acids. The germline V gene has CDR1 SGHTA and CDR2 FQGNSA. Trimming took 1 base from V and 2 from J, leaving 12 bases between them.

J is TRBJ1-2 and V is TRBV27; maybe TRBD1 (5 bases). Germline V CDR1 and CDR2: MNHEY, SMNVEV (reference sequence). The CDR3 consists of 14 residues. Trimming removed 6 bases from V and 2 bases from J, with 13 bases in between. This chain's CDR3 is CASSSGTENYGYTF. CDR3 DNA: TGTGCCAGCAGCTCGGGGACGGAGAACTATGGCTACACCTTC.

This clone was detected once. As DNA, the CDR3 is TGTGCCAGCAGTTCGGCCGCGGGGGGTACTGAGCAGTTCTTC. Amino acids: CASSSAAGGTEQFF. This rearrangement joins TRBV2 to TRBJ2-1; 8 bases map to TRBD2. CDR1 and CDR2 from the germline V gene are SNHLY and FYNNEI. The length of the CDR3 is 14 residues. J lost 9 bases, V lost 5 bases, and 9 bases had no gene match.

The sample holds a few counts of this clone. The junction departs from the called germline gene at one end, perhaps through a read error. The V call is TRBV19, the J call TRBJ1-2; TRBD1 agrees at 8 bases. Germline V gene lookup returns CDR1 LNHDA and CDR2 SQIVND (reference sequence). The CDR3 has 13 amino acids. As DNA, the CDR3 is TGTGCCAGTAGTATACAGGGGGCCGCGGGCTCCACCTTC. It encodes CASSIQGAAGSTF.

The genes are TRBV5-1 and TRBJ2-7, with 7 bases aligning to TRBD1. The CDR3 is 14 amino acids. CDR1 SGHRS and CDR2 YFSETQ come from the germline V gene. V dropped 4 bases and J dropped 1; count of bases not matched to a gene: 5. The CDR3 is CASSPQGESYEQYF. The CDR3 bases are TGCGCCAGCAGCCCGCAGGGGGAGTCCTACGAGCAGTACTTC.

The J gene is TRBJ2-7, the V gene TRBV7-8, with 7 nucleotides matching TRBD2. Germline CDR1 SGHVS, CDR2 FQNEAQ. The CDR3 is 15 residues long. J gave up 3 bases and V 3 bases, and 8 bases lay outside the gene matches. CDR3 in amino acids: CASSLSGVGYYEQYF. In nucleotides, the CDR3 is TGTGCCAGCAGCTTGAGCGGGGTGGGTTACTACGAGCAGTACTTC.

The CDR3 nucleotides are TGTGCCAGCAGTCCTCGAACGGGGACAGATACGCAGTATTTT. Translated, it gives CASSPRTGTDTQYF. The gene calls are TRBV2 and TRBJ2-3; D perhaps matches TRBD2 (5 bases). The CDR3 is made up of 14 amino acids. The V end was cut by 5 bases, the J end by 3 bases, with 12 bases between. Germline-derived CDR1 and CDR2 are SNHLY and FYNNEI.

The chain's CDR3 is CASTFSAGAETQYF. The CDR3 DNA reads as TGTGCCAGCACTTTCTCAGCGGGAGCAGAGACCCAGTACTTC. This chain uses TRBV2 with TRBJ2-5; 8 nucleotides match TRBD2. The CDR3 totals 14 residues. Unmatched junction bases numbered 8, after V lost 7 bases and J lost 4 bases. The germline CDR1 and CDR2 sequences are SNHLY and FYNNEI.